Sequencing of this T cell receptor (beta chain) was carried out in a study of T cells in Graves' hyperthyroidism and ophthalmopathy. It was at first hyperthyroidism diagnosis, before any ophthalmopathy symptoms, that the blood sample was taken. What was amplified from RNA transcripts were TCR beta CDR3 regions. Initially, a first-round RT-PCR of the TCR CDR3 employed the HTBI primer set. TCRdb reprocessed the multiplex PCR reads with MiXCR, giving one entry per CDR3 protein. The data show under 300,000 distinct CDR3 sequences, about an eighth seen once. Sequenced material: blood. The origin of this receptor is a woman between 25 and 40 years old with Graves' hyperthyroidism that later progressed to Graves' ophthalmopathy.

CDR3 region: CASSLIAGMNTEAFF. The CDR3 coding sequence is TGTGCCAGCAGCTTAATAGCAGGAATGAACACTGAAGCTTTCTTT. This rearrangement joins TRBV7-3 to TRBJ1-1, with D unclear. The CDR3 is 15 residues long. V was clipped by 1 base and J by 0 bases, with 9 bases between them. CDR1 and CDR2 (germline): SGHTA, FQGTGA.